A single sample is the source of the 25 T cell receptor beta chains below, sequenced in a study of blood T cell repertoires in COVID-19. Clones were sequenced by immunoSEQ multiplex PCR, and TCRdb holds only the in-frame ones, with some missing. The table lists 100,000 to 150,000 clones, less than 90% of them singletons. Sequenced sample: peripheral blood. Receptor source: a woman aged 80 or older with acute or convalescent COVID-19.

The V call is TRBV6-5, the J call TRBJ1-5, with D maybe TRBD1 (6 bases). Trimming took off 6 bases at V and 4 bases at J, with 10 bases between the two ends. Per the germline V gene, CDR1 is MNHEY and CDR2 is SVGAGI. This CDR3 is built from 13 residues. The DNA for the CDR3 is TGTGCCAGCAGCACCACAGGGAATCAGCCCCAGCATTTT. Translation gives CASSTTGNQPQHF.

V usage is TRBV28 and J usage is TRBJ1-6, with a weak D call TRBD1 (6 bases). Germline V gives CDR1 MDHEN, CDR2 SYDVKM. V was pared by 6 bases and J by 6 bases, with 6 bases between. The CDR3 spans 12 residues. The CDR3 here is CASRDSNSPLHF. CDR3 bases: TGTGCCAGCAGGGACAGTAATTCACCCCTCCACTTT.

This clone was picked up one time. The V and J genes are TRBV2 and TRBJ1-5, with TRBD1 as a possible D gene (5 bases). Trimming took 4 bases from V and 0 from J, leaving 10 bases between them. This CDR3 is 15 amino acids long. Germline CDR1 reads SNHLY; CDR2 reads FYNNEI. As DNA, the CDR3 is TGTGCCAGCAGTGGCAGGACAAATAGCAATCAGCCCCAGCATTTT. This encodes CASSGRTNSNQPQHF.

The chain recombines TRBV6-5 with TRBJ1-1; 9 bases are shared with TRBD1. Germline values: CDR1 MNHEY, CDR2 SVGAGI. CDR3 length equals 14 residues. J lost 7 bases, V lost 8 bases, and 11 bases had no gene match. DNA for the CDR3: TGTGCCAGCGTTTACTCACAGGGGGCGGGTGAAGCTTTCTTT. Its protein is CASVYSQGAGEAFF.

This chain links TRBV7-8 with TRBJ2-3; 8 bases map to TRBD2. The germline V gene encodes CDR1 SGHVS and CDR2 FQNEAQ. This CDR3 is 14 amino acids long. V was pared by 5 bases and J by 6 bases, with 7 bases of the junction left unmatched. The CDR3 spells CASSPGTSYDTQYF. The CDR3 nucleotides are TGTGCCAGCAGCCCCGGGACTAGTTACGATACGCAGTATTTT.

V is TRBV15 and J is TRBJ1-1; D possibly corresponds to TRBD1 (5 bases). The V end lost 0 bases, the J end lost 6 bases, and 14 bases lay between the germline ends. The CDR3 sequence is 15 residues long. The germline V gene has CDR1 LNHNV and CDR2 YYDKDF (reference sequence). CDR3 residues: CATSRDAGGKAEAFF. The CDR3 region has the DNA TGTGCCACCAGCAGAGATGCGGGGGGGAAGGCTGAAGCTTTCTTT.

The genes are TRBV5-1 and TRBJ1-1; D is possibly TRBD1 (5 bases). The CDR3 sequence is 13 residues long. Trimming shortened V by 2 bases and J by 7 bases, and 12 bases separated the two germline ends. Germline V CDR1 and CDR2: SGHRS, YFSETQ. The CDR3 DNA sequence: TGCGCCAGCAGCTTAAGGGGAGGGGATGAAGCTTTCTTT. Its protein product is CASSLRGGDEAFF.

This CDR3 is CASSPPGGAREQPQHF. The CDR3 bases are TGTGCCAGCTCACCCCCGGGGGGGGCTCGAGAGCAGCCCCAGCATTTT. The rearrangement links TRBV18 to TRBJ1-5, with D possibly TRBD1 on 6 matching bases. This CDR3 contains 16 residues. V was clipped by 3 bases and J by 7 bases, with 19 bases between them. The V gene's germline CDR1 is KGHSH and CDR2 LQKENI. Filled out from reference TRBV18 and TRBJ1-5, the complete variable domain reads NAGVMQNPRHLVRRRGQEARLRCSPMKGHSHVYWYRQLPEEGLKFMVYLQKENIIDESGMPKERFSAEFPKEGPSILRIQQVVRGDSAAYFCASSPPGGAREQPQHFGDGTRLSIL.

V and J are TRBV2 and TRBJ1-1; tentatively, D is TRBD1 (5 bases). In germline, CDR1 is SNHLY, CDR2 FYNNEI. This CDR3 comprises 13 residues. V was shortened by 4 bases and J by 4 bases, with 10 bases between the two germline ends. CDR3 DNA: TGTGCCAGCAGTGGACAGTCGGGCACTGAAGCTTTCTTT. It codes for CASSGQSGTEAFF.

This chain joins TRBV18 and TRBJ1-6; D might be TRBD1 (5 bases). Trimming cost V 8 bases and J 0 bases, with 14 bases left between them. CDR1 is KGHSH and CDR2 is LQKENI in the germline V gene. The CDR3 length is 16 residues. This CDR3 is CASPGGIGSYNSPLHF. The CDR3 nucleotides read TGTGCCAGCCCCGGGGGGATCGGCTCCTATAATTCACCCCTCCACTTT.

The chain employs TRBV6-5 and TRBJ1-2; 10 nucleotides align to TRBD1. The junction had 6 bases not matched to a gene; V was cut back by 0 bases and J by 5 bases. This CDR3 contains 16 residues. The germline CDR1 and CDR2 sequences are MNHEY and SVGAGI. The chain's CDR3 is CASSYSSPGQGYGYTF. In DNA, the CDR3 is TGTGCCAGCAGTTACTCGTCACCGGGACAGGGGTATGGCTACACCTTC.

This clone was seen more than once but under ten times. J is TRBJ2-2 and V is TRBV9; 7 nucleotides agree with TRBD1. V dropped 3 bases and J dropped 5; count of bases not matched to a gene: 7. Germline V gene lookup returns CDR1 SGDLS and CDR2 YYNGEE. The CDR3 length is 15 residues. In nucleotides, the CDR3 is TGTGCCAGCAGCGCCACAGGGGTAGGGACCGGGGAGCTGTTTTTT. Amino acids: CASSATGVGTGELFF.

V usage is TRBV4-2 and J usage is TRBJ1-3; D is perhaps TRBD1 (6 bases). Per the germline V gene, CDR1 is LGHNA and CDR2 is YNFKEQ. V shed 1 base and J shed 5 bases, with 15 bases lying between them. This CDR3 spans 16 amino acids. The CDR3 reads CASSQGLTGQRNTIYF. The CDR3 DNA reads TGTGCCAGCAGCCAAGGTCTCACAGGGCAAAGAAACACCATATATTTT.

In this sample, this clone turned up once. CDR3 region: CASSETYRGDNQPQHF. As DNA, the CDR3 is TGTGCCAGCAGTGAGACTTACAGGGGGGACAATCAGCCCCAGCATTTT. The gene calls are TRBV2 and TRBJ1-5; 8 positions match TRBD1. The V gene end was trimmed by 3 bases and the J gene end by 3 bases; junction bases not matched to a gene: 7. Germline V gives CDR1 SNHLY, CDR2 FYNNEI. The CDR3 runs 16 residues.

This rearrangement joins TRBV7-2 to TRBJ1-3, with TRBD1 matching over 7 bases. The V gene end was trimmed by 5 bases and the J gene end by 4 bases; junction bases not matched to a gene: 11. This CDR3 has 16 amino acids. Germline values: CDR1 SGHTA, CDR2 FQGNSA. CDR3 loop: CASSAKQGHRGNTIYF. CDR3 DNA: TGTGCCAGCAGCGCTAAACAGGGGCACCGAGGAAACACCATATATTTT.

The genes are TRBV27 and TRBJ2-7, with D unclear. This CDR3 spans 12 amino acids. V dropped 4 bases and J dropped 3 bases, with 7 bases sitting between them. Per the germline V gene, CDR1 is MNHEY and CDR2 is SMNVEV (reference sequence). CDR3 DNA: TGTGCCAGCAGTTCCCCTAACTACGAGCAGTACTTC. Protein product: CASSSPNYEQYF.

The chain combines TRBV11-3 with TRBJ1-1, with D possibly TRBD1 on 6 matching bases. Between the trimmed V and J ends, which lost 4 bases and 1 base, there was a span of 7 bases. The germline V gene has CDR1 SGHNT and CDR2 YENEEA. This CDR3 has 13 amino acids. The CDR3 here is CASSSQGNTEAFF. Written as DNA, the CDR3 is TGTGCCAGCAGCTCACAGGGGAACACTGAAGCTTTCTTT.

This chain joins TRBV11-3 and TRBJ2-5, with TRBD1 matching 8 bases. With 6 bases clipped from V and 1 base from J, the junction kept 7 bases outside the gene matches. The CDR3 has 15 amino acids. Germline V lookup: CDR1 SGHNT, CDR2 YENEEA. This CDR3 is CASSPGQVFQETQYF. CDR3 nucleotide sequence: TGTGCCAGCAGTCCGGGACAGGTATTCCAAGAGACCCAGTACTTC.

V is TRBV5-1 and J is TRBJ2-5; 8 bases fit TRBD2. The CDR3 covers 13 residues. CDR1 and CDR2 from the germline V gene are SGHRS and YFSETQ. V gave up 6 bases and J gave up 1 base; unmatched junction bases: 2. The CDR3 nucleotides are TGCGCCAGCAAGAGCGGGGGCCAAGAGACCCAGTACTTC. Amino acids: CASKSGGQETQYF. The whole variable domain, remainder taken from reference TRBV5-1 and TRBJ2-5, is KAGVTQTPRYLIKTRGQQVTLSCSPISGHRSVSWYQQTPGQGLQFLFEYFSETQRNKGNFPGRFSGRQFSNSRSEMNVSTLELGDSALYLCASKSGGQETQYFGPGTRLLVL.

The chain links TRBV28 to TRBJ2-3; 7 nucleotides align to TRBD1. Trimming removed 5 bases from V and 2 bases from J; junction bases left unmatched: 7. CDR1 and CDR2 from the germline V gene are MDHEN and SYDVKM. This CDR3 comprises 15 residues. CDR3 nucleotide sequence: TGTGCCAGCAGTACTCAGGGGGTCTACACAGATACGCAGTATTTT. Translation: CASSTQGVYTDTQYF.

V gene TRBV5-1 combines with J gene TRBJ1-3, with 9 bases lining up with TRBD1. The trim removed 2 bases at V and 7 bases at J, leaving 10 bases unmatched. The germline gives CDR1 SGHRS, CDR2 YFSETQ. The CDR3 spans 16 residues. The CDR3 protein is CASSLKPGTGINTIYF. CDR3 nucleotides: TGCGCCAGCAGCTTAAAACCCGGGACAGGGATTAACACCATATATTTT.

The genes are TRBV19 and TRBJ1-2; D remains unclear. Trimming took off 7 bases at V and 4 bases at J, with 22 bases between the two ends. This CDR3 region has 16 residues. The germline CDR1 and CDR2 sequences are LNHDA and SQIVND (reference sequence). As DNA, the CDR3 is TGTGCCAGTACCCTAGGCGGCCGGGGATTGATCTATGGCTACACCTTC. Protein: CASTLGGRGLIYGYTF. Combining the CDR3 with reference TRBV19 and TRBJ1-2 gives the whole variable domain DGGITQSPKYLFRKEGQNVTLSCEQNLNHDAMYWYRQDPGQGLRLIYYSQIVNDFQKGDIAEGYSVSREKKESFPLTVTSAQKNPTAFYLCASTLGGRGLIYGYTFGSGTRLTVV.

The V and J genes are TRBV18 and TRBJ1-2; 8 bases line up with TRBD1. The length of the CDR3 is 13 residues. From germline, CDR1 is KGHSH and CDR2 LQKENI. Trimming cost V 5 bases and J 5 bases; bases outside gene matches: 4. CDR3 amino acids: CASSSDRAYGYTF. In DNA, the CDR3 is TGTGCCAGCTCATCGGACAGGGCTTATGGCTACACCTTC.

This clone appeared once. The chain links TRBV7-8 to TRBJ1-2; 8 bases are a match to TRBD1. Trimming at V came to 6 bases and at J to 2 bases, leaving 5 bases not matched to a gene. Per germline, CDR1 SGHVS and CDR2 FQNEAQ. The CDR3 is made up of 14 amino acids. The CDR3 DNA reads TGTGCCAGCAGTTTAAACAGGGGGAACTATGGCTACACCTTC. Translated: CASSLNRGNYGYTF.

V usage is TRBV28 and J usage is TRBJ1-3; no definite D call. The germline V gene has CDR1 MDHEN and CDR2 SYDVKM. The CDR3 has 13 amino acids. V was cut by 2 bases and J by 4 bases, with 6 bases left in between. CDR3: CASSLGRGNTIYF. The CDR3 nucleotides read TGTGCCAGCAGTTTAGGCAGAGGAAACACCATATATTTT.